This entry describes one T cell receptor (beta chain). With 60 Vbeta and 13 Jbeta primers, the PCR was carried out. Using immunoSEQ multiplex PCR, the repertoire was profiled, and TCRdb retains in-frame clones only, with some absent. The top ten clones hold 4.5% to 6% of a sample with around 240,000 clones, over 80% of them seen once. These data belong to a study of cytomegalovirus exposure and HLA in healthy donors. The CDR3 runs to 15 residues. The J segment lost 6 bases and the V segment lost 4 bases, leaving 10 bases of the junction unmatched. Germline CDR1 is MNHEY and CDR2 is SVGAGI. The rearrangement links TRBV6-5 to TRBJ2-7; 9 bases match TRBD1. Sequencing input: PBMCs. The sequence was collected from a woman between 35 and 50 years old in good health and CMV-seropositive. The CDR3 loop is CASSFSGTGNGEQYF. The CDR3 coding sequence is TGTGCCAGCAGTTTTTCAGGGACAGGGAACGGCGAGCAGTACTTC.